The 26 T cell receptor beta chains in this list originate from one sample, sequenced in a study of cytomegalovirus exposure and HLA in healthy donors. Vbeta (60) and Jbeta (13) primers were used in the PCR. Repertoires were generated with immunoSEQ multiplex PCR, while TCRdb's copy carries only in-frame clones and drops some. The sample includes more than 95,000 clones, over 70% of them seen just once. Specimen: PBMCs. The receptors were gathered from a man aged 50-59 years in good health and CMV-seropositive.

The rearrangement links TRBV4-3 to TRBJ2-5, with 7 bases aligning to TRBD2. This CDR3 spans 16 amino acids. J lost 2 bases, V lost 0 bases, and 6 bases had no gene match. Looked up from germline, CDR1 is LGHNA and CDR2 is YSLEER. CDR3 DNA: TGCGCCAGCAGCCAAGAGTCGATGGGGGGGCAAGAGACCCAGTACTTC. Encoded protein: CASSQESMGGQETQYF.

CDR3 in DNA: TGTGCCAGCAGCCAAGGGACAGGGGAAGTAAAGACCCAGTACTTC. The encoded protein is CASSQGTGEVKTQYF. The chain joins TRBV7-3 to TRBJ2-5, with 10 bases that match TRBD1. The V segment lost 5 bases and the J segment 6 bases; nucleotides outside the gene matches: 9. Germline CDR1 SGHTA, CDR2 FQGTGA. CDR3 length equals 15 residues.

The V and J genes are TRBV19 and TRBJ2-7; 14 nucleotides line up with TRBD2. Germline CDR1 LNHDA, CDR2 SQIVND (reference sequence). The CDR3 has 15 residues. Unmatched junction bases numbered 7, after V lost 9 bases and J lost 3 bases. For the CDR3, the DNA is TGTGCCAGCGGGACTAGCGGGAGCGCAAACTACGAGCAGTACTTC. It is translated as CASGTSGSANYEQYF.

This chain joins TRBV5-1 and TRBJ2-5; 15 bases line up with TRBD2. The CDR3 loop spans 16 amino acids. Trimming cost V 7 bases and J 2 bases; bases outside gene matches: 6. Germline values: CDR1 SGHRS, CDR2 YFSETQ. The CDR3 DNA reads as TGCGCCAGCGGGGGGGGACTAGCGGGAGGACAAGAGACCCAGTACTTC. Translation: CASGGGLAGGQETQYF.

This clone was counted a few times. CDR3 loop: CASSPPPGLNTEAFF. DNA of the CDR3: TGTGCCAGCAGCCCCCCCCCGGGATTGAACACTGAAGCTTTCTTT. The J gene is TRBJ1-1, the V gene TRBV7-8, with D unresolved. CDR3 length: 15 residues. Germline CDR1 and CDR2: SGHVS and FQNEAQ. The V end lost 5 bases, the J end lost 0 bases, and 13 bases lay between the germline ends.

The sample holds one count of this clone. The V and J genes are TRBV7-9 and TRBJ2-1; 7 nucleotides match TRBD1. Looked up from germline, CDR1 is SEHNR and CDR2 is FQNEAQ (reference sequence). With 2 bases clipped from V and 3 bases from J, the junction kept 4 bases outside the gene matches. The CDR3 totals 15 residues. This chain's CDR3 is CASSLNDRDYNEQFF. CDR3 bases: TGTGCCAGCAGCTTAAATGACAGGGACTACAATGAGCAGTTCTTC.

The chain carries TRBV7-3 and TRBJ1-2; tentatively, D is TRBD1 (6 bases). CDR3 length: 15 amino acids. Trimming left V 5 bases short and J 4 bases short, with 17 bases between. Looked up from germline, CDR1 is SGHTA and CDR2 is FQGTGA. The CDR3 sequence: CASSPGGGGGYGYTF. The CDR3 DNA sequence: TGTGCCAGCAGCCCAGGAGGGGGGGGCGGCTATGGCTACACCTTC.

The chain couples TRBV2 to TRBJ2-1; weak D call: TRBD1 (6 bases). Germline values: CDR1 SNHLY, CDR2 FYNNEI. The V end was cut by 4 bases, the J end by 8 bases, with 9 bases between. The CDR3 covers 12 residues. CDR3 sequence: CASSADSHEQFF. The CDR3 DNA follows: TGTGCCAGCAGTGCGGACAGCCATGAGCAGTTCTTC.

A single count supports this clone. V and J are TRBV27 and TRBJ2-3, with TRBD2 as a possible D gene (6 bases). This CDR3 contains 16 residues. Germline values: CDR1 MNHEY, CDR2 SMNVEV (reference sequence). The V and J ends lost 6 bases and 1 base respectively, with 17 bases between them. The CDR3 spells CASSPNVVAGTDTQYF. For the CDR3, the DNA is TGTGCCAGCAGCCCAAATGTGGTAGCGGGCACAGATACGCAGTATTTT.

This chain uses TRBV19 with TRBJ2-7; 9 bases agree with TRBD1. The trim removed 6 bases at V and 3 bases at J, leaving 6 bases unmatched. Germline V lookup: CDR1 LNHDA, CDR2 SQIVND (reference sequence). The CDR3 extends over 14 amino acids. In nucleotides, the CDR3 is TGTGCCAGTAGGGTGACAGGGGGGGACTACGAGCAGTACTTC. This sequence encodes CASRVTGGDYEQYF. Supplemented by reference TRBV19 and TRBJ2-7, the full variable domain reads DGGITQSPKYLFRKEGQNVTLSCEQNLNHDAMYWYRQDPGQGLRLIYYSQIVNDFQKGDIAEGYSVSREKKESFPLTVTSAQKNPTAFYLCASRVTGGDYEQYFGPGTRLTVT.

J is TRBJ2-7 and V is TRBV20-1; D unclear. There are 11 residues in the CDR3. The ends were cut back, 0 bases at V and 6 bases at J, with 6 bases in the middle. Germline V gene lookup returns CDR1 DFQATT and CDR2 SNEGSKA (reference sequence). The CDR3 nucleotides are TGCAGTGCTAGAGATCAGATCGAGCAGTACTTC. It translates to CSARDQIEQYF.

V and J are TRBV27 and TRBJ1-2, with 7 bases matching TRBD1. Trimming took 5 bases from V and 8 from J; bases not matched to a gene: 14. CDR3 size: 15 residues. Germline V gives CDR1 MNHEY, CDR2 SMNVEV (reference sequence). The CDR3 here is CASSRDPDRWGGYTF. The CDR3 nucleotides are TGTGCCAGCAGTCGAGACCCGGACAGGTGGGGAGGCTACACCTTC.

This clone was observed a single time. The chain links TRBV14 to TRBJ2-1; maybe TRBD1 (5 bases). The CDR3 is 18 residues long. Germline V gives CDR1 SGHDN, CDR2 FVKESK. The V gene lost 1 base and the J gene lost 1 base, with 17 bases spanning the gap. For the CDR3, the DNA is TGTGCCAGCAGCCAAGTTGCAGGGTTGAAGAAATCCTACAATGAGCAGTTCTTC. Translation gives CASSQVAGLKKSYNEQFF.

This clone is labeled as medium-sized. In nucleotides, the CDR3 is TGTGCCACCAGCAGAGCGCGAGAGGCAGATACGCAGTATTTT. Its translation: CATSRAREADTQYF. The V gene is TRBV15, the J gene TRBJ2-3; D gene unclear. Germline V CDR1 and CDR2: LNHNV, YYDKDF (reference sequence). Trimming shortened V by 1 base and J by 4 bases, and 9 bases separated the two germline ends. The CDR3 is 14 amino acids.

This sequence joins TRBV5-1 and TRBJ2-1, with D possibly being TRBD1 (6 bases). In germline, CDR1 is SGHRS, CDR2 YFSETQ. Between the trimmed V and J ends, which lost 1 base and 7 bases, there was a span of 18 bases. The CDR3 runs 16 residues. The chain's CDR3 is CASSLSQTGTRNEQFF. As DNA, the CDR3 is TGCGCCAGCAGCTTGTCCCAGACCGGGACAAGAAATGAGCAGTTCTTC. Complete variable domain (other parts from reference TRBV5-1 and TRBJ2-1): KAGVTQTPRYLIKTRGQQVTLSCSPISGHRSVSWYQQTPGQGLQFLFEYFSETQRNKGNFPGRFSGRQFSNSRSEMNVSTLELGDSALYLCASSLSQTGTRNEQFFGPGTRLTVL.

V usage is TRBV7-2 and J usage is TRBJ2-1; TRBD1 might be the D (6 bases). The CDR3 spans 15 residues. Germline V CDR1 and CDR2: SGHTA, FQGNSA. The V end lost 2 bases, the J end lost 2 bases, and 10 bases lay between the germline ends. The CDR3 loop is CASSLSRGTYNEQFF. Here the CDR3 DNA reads TGTGCCAGCAGCTTATCCAGGGGCACCTACAATGAGCAGTTCTTC.

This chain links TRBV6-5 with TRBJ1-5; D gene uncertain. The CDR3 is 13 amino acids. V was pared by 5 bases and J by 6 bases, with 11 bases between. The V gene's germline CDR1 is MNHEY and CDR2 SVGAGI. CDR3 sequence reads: CASSEGSGQPQHF. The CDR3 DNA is TGTGCCAGCAGTGAGGGCAGTGGTCAGCCCCAGCATTTT.

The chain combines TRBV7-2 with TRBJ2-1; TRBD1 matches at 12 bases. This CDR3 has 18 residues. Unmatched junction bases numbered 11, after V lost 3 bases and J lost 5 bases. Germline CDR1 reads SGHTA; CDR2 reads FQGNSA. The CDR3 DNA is TGTGCCAGCAGCTTCCAGCCCACCGGGACAGGGGGCCACAATGAGCAGTTCTTC. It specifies CASSFQPTGTGGHNEQFF.

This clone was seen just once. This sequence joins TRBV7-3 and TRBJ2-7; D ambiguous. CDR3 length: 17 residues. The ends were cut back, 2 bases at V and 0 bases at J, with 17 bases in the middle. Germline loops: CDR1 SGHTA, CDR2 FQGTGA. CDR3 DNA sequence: TGTGCCAGCAGCTTAGGTCCCCCAGGATACCCCTCCTACGAGCAGTACTTC. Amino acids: CASSLGPPGYPSYEQYF.

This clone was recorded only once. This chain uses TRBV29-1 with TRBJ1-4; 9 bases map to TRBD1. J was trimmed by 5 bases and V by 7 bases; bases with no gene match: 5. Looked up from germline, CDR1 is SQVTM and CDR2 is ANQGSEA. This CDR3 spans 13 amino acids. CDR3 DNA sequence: TGCAGCGCCACCGGGACAGGGAATGAAAAACTGTTTTTT. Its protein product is CSATGTGNEKLFF.

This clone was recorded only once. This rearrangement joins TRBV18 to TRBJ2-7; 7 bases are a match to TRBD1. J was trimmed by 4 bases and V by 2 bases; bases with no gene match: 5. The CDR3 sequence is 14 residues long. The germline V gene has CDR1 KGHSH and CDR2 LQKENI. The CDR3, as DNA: TGTGCCAGCTCACCAGGGACAGAGAAATACGAGCAGTACTTC. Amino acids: CASSPGTEKYEQYF. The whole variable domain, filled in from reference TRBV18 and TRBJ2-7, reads NAGVMQNPRHLVRRRGQEARLRCSPMKGHSHVYWYRQLPEEGLKFMVYLQKENIIDESGMPKERFSAEFPKEGPSILRIQQVVRGDSAAYFCASSPGTEKYEQYFGPGTRLTVT.

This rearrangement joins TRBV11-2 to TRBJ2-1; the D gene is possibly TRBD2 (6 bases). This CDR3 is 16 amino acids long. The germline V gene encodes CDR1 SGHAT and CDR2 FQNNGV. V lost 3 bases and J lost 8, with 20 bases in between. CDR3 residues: CASSLRSGVGIDEQFF. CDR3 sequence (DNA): TGTGCCAGCAGCTTGAGGTCGGGAGTGGGTATTGATGAGCAGTTCTTC. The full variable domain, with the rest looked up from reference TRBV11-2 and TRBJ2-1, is EAGVAQSPRYKIIEKRQSVAFWCNPISGHATLYWYQQILGQGPKLLIQFQNNGVVDDSQLPKDRFSAERLKGVDSTLKIQPAKLEDSAVYLCASSLRSGVGIDEQFFGPGTRLTVL.

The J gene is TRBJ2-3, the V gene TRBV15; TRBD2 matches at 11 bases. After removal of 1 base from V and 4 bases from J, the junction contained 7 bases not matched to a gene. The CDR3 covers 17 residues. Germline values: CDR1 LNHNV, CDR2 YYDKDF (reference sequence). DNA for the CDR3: TGTGCCACCAGCAGAGCTACTAGCGGGAGTATACCAGATACGCAGTATTTT. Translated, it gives CATSRATSGSIPDTQYF.

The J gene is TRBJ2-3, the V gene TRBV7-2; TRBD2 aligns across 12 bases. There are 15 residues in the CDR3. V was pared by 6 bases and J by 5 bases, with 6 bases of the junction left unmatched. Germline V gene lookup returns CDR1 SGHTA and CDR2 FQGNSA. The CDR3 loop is CASSSSGRAEDTQYF. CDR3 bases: TGTGCCAGCAGTTCTAGCGGGAGGGCCGAAGATACGCAGTATTTT.

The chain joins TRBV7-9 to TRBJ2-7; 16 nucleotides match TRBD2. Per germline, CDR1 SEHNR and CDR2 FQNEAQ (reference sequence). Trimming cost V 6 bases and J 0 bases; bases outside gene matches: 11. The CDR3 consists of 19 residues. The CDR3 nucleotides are TGTGCCAGCAGAACCGGGACTAGCGGGAGGGGATTGAGCTCCTACGAGCAGTACTTC. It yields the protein CASRTGTSGRGLSSYEQYF. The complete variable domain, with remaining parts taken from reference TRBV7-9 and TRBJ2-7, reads DTGVSQNPRHKITKRGQNVTFRCDPISEHNRLYWYRQTLGQGPEFLTYFQNEAQLEKSRLLSDRFSAERPKGSFSTLEIQRTEQGDSAMYLCASRTGTSGRGLSSYEQYFGPGTRLTVT.

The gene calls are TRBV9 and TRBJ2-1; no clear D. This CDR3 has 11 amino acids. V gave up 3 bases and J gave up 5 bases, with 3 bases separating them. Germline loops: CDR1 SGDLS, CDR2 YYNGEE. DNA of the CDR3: TGTGCCAGCAGCGGTAACAATGAGCAGTTCTTC. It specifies CASSGNNEQFF.